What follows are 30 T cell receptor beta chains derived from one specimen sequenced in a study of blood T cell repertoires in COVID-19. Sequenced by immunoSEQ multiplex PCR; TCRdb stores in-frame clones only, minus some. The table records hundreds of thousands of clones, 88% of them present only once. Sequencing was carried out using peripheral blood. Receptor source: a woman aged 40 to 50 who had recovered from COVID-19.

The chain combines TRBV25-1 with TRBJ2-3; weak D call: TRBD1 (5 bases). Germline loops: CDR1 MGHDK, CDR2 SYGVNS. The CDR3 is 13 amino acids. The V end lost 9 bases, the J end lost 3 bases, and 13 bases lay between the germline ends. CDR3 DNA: TGTGCCAGTTCCAGGGTCGGGACAGATACGCAGTATTTT. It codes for CASSRVGTDTQYF.

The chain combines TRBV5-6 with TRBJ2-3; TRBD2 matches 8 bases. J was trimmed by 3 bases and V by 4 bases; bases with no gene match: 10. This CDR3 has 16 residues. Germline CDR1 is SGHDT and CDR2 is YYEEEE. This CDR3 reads CASSLSGSGATDTQYF. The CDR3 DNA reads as TGTGCCAGCAGCCTAAGCGGGAGTGGGGCAACAGATACGCAGTATTTT. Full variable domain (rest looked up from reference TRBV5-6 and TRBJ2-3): DAGVTQSPTHLIKTRGQQVTLRCSPKSGHDTVSWYQQALGQGPQFIFQYYEEEERQRGNFPDRFSGHQFPNYSSELNVNALLLGDSALYLCASSLSGSGATDTQYFGPGTRLTVL.

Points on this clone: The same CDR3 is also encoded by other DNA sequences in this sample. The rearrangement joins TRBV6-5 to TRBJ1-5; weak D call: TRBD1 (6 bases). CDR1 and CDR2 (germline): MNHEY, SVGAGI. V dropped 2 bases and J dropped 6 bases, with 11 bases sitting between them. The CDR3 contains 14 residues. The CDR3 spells CASSYGRGGQPQHF. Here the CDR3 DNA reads TGTGCCAGCAGTTACGGTAGGGGGGGTCAGCCCCAGCATTTT.

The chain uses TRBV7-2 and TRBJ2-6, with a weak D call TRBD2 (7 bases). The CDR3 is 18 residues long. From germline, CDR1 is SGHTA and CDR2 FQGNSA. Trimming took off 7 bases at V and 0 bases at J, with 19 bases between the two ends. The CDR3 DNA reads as TGTGCCAGCACTATTAAGGGGGGGCTGACCTCTGGGGCCAACGTCCTGACTTTC. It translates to CASTIKGGLTSGANVLTF.

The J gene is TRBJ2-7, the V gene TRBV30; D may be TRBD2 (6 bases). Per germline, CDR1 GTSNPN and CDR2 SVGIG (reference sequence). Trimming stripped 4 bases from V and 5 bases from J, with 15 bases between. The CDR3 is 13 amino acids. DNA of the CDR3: TGTGCCTGGACCCCGGCCCCGGGGGACGAGCAGTACTTC. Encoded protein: CAWTPAPGDEQYF.

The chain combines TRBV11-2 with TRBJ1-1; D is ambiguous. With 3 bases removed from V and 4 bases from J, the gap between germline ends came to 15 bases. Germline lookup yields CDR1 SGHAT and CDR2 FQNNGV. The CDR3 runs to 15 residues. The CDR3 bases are TGTGCCAGCAGCTTGATGGGCCCGGTGGGCACTGAAGCTTTCTTT. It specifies CASSLMGPVGTEAFF.

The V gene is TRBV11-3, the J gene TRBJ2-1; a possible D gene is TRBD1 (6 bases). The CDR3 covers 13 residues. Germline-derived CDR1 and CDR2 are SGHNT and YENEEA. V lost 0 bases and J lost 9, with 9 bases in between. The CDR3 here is CASSLDLGAEQFF. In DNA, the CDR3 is TGTGCCAGCAGCTTAGATCTGGGGGCTGAGCAGTTCTTC.

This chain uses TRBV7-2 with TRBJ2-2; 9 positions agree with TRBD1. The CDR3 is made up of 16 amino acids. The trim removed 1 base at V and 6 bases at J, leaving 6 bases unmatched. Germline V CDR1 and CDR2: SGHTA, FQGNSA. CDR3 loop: CASSLVPGQGSGELFF. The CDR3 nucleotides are TGTGCCAGCAGCTTAGTTCCGGGACAGGGTTCCGGGGAGCTGTTTTTT.

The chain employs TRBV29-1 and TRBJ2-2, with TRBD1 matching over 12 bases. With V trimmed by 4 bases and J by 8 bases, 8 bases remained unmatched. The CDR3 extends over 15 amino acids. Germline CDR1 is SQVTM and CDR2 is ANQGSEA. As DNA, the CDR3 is TGCAGCGTTGCCGTGGGACAGGGGGCTGTGGGGGAGCTGTTTTTT. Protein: CSVAVGQGAVGELFF.

The chain's CDR3 is CASSRREGNTEAFF. CDR3 nucleotides: TGTGCCAGCAGCCGCAGGGAGGGGAACACTGAAGCTTTCTTT. V gene TRBV7-8 combines with J gene TRBJ1-1; a weak D match, TRBD1 (5 bases). This CDR3 contains 14 residues. Germline values: CDR1 SGHVS, CDR2 FQNEAQ. V was cut by 5 bases and J by 1 base, with 11 bases left in between.

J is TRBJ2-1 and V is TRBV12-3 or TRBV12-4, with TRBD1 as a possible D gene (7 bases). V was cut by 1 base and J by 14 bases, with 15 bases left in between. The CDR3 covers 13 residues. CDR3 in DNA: TGTGCCAGCAGTTTAGTCCGGGGGACAGTCGAGTTCTTC. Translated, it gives CASSLVRGTVEFF.

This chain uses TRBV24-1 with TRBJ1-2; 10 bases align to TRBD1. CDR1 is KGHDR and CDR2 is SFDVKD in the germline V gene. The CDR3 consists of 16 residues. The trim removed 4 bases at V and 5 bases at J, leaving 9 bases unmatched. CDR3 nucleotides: TGTGCCACCAGTGACCGGACAGGGGGGTTAGGTTATGGCTACACCTTC. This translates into CATSDRTGGLGYGYTF.

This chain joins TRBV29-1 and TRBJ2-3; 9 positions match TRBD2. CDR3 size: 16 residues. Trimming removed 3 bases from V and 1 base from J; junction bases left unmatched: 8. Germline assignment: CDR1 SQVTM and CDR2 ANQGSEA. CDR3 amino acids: CSVDGGSGSRTDTQYF. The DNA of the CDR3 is TGCAGCGTTGACGGCGGTAGCGGGAGCCGCACAGATACGCAGTATTTT.

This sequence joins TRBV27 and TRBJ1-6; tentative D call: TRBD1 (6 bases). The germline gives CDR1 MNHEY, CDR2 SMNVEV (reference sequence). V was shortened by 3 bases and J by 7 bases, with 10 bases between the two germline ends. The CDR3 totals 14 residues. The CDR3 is CASSFLQGNSPLHF. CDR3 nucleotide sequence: TGTGCCAGCAGTTTTTTGCAGGGGAATTCACCCCTCCACTTT.

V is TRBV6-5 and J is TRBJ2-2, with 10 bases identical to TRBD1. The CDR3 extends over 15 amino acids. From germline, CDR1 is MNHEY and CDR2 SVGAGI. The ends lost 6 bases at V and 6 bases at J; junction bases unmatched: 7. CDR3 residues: CASSPGQGWAGELFF. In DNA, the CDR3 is TGTGCCAGCAGCCCGGGACAGGGGTGGGCCGGGGAGCTGTTTTTT.

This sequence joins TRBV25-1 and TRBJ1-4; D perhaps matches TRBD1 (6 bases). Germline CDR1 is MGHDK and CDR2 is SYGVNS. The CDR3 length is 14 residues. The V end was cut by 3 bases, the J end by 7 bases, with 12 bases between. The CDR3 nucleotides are TGTGCCAGCAGTGATGGGGGGGCCGGTGAAAAACTGTTTTTT. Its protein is CASSDGGAGEKLFF.

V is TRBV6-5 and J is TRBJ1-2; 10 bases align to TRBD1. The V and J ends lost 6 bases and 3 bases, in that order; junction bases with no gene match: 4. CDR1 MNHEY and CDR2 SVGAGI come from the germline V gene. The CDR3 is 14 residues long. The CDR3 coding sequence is TGTGCCAGCAGGACAGGGGGCGCCCACTATGGCTACACCTTC. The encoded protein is CASRTGGAHYGYTF.

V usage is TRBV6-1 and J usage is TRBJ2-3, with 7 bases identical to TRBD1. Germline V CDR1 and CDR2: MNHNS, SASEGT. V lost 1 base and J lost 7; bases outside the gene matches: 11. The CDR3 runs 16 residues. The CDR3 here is CASSEGGTEVRNTQYF. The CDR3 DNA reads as TGTGCCAGCAGTGAAGGGGGGACAGAGGTGAGGAATACGCAGTATTTT.

CDR3 coding DNA: TGTGCCAGCTCACCCGGACTCTATGGCTACACCTTC. Amino acids: CASSPGLYGYTF. The V call is TRBV18, the J call TRBJ1-2; D is uncertain. The V gene's germline CDR1 is KGHSH and CDR2 LQKENI. The CDR3 has 12 residues. Trimming removed 3 bases at V and 4 bases at J, with 6 bases between. Filled out from reference TRBV18 and TRBJ1-2, the complete variable domain reads NAGVMQNPRHLVRRRGQEARLRCSPMKGHSHVYWYRQLPEEGLKFMVYLQKENIIDESGMPKERFSAEFPKEGPSILRIQQVVRGDSAAYFCASSPGLYGYTFGSGTRLTVV.

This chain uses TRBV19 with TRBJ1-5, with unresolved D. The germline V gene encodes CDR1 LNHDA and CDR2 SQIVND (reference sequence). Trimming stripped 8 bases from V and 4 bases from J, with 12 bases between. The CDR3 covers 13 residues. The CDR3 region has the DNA TGTGCCAGTCATAGACGGGGTAATCAGCCCCAGCATTTT. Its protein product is CASHRRGNQPQHF.

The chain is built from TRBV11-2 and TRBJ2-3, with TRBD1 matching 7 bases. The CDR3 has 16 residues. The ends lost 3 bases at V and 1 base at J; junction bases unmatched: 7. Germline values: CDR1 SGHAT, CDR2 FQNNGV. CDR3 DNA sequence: TGTGCCAGCAGCTTCTTGGTCGACAGGGGCACAGATACGCAGTATTTT. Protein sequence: CASSFLVDRGTDTQYF. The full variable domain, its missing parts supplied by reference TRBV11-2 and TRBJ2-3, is EAGVAQSPRYKIIEKRQSVAFWCNPISGHATLYWYQQILGQGPKLLIQFQNNGVVDDSQLPKDRFSAERLKGVDSTLKIQPAKLEDSAVYLCASSFLVDRGTDTQYFGPGTRLTVL.

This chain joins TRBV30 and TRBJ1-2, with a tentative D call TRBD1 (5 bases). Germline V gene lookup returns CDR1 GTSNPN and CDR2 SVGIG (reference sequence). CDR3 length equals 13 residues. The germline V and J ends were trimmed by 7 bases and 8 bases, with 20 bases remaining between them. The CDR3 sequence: CASGGAGLGGYTF. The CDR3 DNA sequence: TGTGCCTCTGGAGGGGCAGGCCTAGGAGGCTACACCTTC.

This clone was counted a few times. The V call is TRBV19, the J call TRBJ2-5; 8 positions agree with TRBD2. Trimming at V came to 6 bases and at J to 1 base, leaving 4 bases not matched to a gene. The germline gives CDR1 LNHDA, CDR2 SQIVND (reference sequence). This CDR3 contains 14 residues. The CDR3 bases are TGTGCCAGTAGCCCTACTAGCGGCCAAGAGACCCAGTACTTC. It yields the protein CASSPTSGQETQYF.

The CDR3 sequence: CASGHGSPLHF. The CDR3 DNA reads TGTGCCAGCGGCCACGGGTCACCCCTCCACTTT. The chain links TRBV27 to TRBJ1-6; D unclear. This CDR3 is built from 11 residues. Germline-derived CDR1 and CDR2 are MNHEY and SMNVEV (reference sequence). The V end lost 8 bases, the J end lost 10 bases, and 9 bases lay between the germline ends.

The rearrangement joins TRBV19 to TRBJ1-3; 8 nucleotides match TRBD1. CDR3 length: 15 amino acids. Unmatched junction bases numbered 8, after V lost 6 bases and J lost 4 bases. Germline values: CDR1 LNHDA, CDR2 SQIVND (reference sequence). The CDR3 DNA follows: TGTGCCAGTAGCCCGACAGGGGTAGGCGGAAACACCATATATTTT. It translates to CASSPTGVGGNTIYF.

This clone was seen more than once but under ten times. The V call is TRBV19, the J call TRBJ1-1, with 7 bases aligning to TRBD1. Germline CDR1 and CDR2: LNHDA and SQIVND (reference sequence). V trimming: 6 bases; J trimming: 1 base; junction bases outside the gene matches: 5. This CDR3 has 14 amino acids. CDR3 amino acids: CASRAGQRNTEAFF. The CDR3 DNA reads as TGTGCCAGTAGGGCGGGACAGCGGAACACTGAAGCTTTCTTT.

The DNA for the CDR3 is TGCGCCAGCAGCTTGTGGTCTAGCGGCCCCCAAGAGACCCAGTACTTC. Its translation is CASSLWSSGPQETQYF. The rearrangement uses TRBV5-1 and TRBJ2-5, with 7 bases fitting TRBD2. CDR3 length: 16 residues. Germline lookup yields CDR1 SGHRS and CDR2 YFSETQ. Losses at the gene ends were 1 base for V and 1 base for J; bases not matched to a gene: 7.

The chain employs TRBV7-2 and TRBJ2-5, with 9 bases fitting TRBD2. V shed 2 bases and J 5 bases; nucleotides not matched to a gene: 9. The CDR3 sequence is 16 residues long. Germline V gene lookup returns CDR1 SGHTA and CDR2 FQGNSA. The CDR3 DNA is TGTGCCAGCAGCTTATGGGCGGGAGGGCCGTGGGAGACCCAGTACTTC. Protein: CASSLWAGGPWETQYF. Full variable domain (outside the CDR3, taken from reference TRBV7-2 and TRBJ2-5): GAGVSQSPSNKVTEKGKDVELRCDPISGHTALYWYRQSLGQGLEFLIYFQGNSAPDKSGLPSDRFSAERTGGSVSTLTIQRTQQEDSAVYLCASSLWAGGPWETQYFGPGTRLLVL.

The CDR3: CASSIGGQLQETQYF. CDR3 DNA sequence: TGTGCCAGTAGTATAGGGGGACAGCTACAAGAGACCCAGTACTTC. The rearrangement links TRBV19 to TRBJ2-5; 7 bases agree with TRBD1. J was trimmed by 2 bases and V by 1 base; bases with no gene match: 4. CDR3 length: 15 amino acids. CDR1 is LNHDA and CDR2 is SQIVND in the germline V gene (reference sequence).

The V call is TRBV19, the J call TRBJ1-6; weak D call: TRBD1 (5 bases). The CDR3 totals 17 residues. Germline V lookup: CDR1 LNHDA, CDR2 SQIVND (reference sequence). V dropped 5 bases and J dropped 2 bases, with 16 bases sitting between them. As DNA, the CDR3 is TGTGCCAGTAGTCCCCCGAGGACAAGCCCCTATAATTCACCCCTCCACTTT. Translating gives CASSPPRTSPYNSPLHF.